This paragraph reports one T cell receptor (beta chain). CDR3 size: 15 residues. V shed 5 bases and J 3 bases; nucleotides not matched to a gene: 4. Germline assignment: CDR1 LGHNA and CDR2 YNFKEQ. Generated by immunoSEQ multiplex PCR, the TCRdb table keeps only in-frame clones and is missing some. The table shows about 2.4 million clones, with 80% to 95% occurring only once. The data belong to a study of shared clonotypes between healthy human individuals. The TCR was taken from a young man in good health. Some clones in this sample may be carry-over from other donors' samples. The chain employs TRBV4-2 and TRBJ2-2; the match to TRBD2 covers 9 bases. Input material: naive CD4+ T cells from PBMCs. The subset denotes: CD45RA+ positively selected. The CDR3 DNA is TGTGCCAGCAGCGGGCGACTAGCGGACACCGGGGAGCTGTTTTTT. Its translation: CASSGRLADTGELFF.